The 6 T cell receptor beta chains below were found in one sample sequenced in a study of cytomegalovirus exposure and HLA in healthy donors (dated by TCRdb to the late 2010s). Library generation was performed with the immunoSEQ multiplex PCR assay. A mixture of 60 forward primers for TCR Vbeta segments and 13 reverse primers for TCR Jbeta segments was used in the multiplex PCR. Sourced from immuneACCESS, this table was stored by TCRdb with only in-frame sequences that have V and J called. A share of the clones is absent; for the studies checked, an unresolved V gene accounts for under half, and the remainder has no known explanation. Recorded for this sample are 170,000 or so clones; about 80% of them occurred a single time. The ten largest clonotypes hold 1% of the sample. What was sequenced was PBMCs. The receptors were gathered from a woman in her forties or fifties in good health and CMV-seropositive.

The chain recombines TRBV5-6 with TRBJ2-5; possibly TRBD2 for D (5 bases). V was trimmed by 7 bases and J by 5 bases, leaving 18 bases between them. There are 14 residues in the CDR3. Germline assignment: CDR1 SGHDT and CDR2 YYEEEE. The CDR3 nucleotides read TGTGCCAGCGCTAGCCGACATGTAGAGGAGACCCAGTACTTC. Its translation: CASASRHVEETQYF.

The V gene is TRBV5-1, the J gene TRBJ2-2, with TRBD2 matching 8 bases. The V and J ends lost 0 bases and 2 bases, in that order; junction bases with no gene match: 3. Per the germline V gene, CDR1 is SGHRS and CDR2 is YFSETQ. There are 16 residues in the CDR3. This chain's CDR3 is CASSLDTSGNTGELFF. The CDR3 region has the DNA TGCGCCAGCAGCTTGGATACTAGCGGAAACACCGGGGAGCTGTTTTTT.

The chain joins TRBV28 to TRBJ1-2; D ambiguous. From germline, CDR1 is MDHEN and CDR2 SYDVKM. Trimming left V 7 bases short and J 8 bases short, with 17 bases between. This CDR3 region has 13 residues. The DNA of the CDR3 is TGTGCCAGCACCTCACCGGGAATGCGAGGCTACACCTTC. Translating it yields CASTSPGMRGYTF.

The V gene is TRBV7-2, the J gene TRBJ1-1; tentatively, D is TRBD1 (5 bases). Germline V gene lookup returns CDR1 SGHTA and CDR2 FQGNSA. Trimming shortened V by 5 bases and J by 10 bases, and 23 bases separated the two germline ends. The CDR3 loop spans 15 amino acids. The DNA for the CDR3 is TGTGCCAGCAGCCAAGGGCTTGGGGCTCGGGCCTTAGCTTTCTTT. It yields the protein CASSQGLGARALAFF.

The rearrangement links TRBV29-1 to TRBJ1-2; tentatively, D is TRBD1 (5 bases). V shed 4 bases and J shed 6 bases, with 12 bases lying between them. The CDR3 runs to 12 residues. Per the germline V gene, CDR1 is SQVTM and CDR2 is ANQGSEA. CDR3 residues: CSVGAPGDGYTF. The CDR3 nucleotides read TGCAGCGTTGGGGCTCCGGGGGATGGCTACACCTTC.

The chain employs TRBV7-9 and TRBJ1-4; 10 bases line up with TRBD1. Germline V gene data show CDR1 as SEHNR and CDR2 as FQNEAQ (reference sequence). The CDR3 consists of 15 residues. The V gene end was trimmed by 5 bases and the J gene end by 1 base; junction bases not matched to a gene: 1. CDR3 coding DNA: TGTGCCAGCAGCCGGACAGGGGGAACTAATGAAAAACTGTTTTTT. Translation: CASSRTGGTNEKLFF.